This entry concerns a single T cell receptor beta chain. These data come from a study of blood T cell repertoires in COVID-19. In the study overall: PBMCs, B-cell-depleted T cells, or T cells were the source of the cDNA or gDNA that made up the material.

Produced via immunoSEQ multiplex PCR; TCRdb's table is partial and in-frame only. The data show 90,000 to 120,000 clones, roughly nine tenths seen once. The V gene's germline CDR1 is SGHTS and CDR2 YDEGEE. V shed 4 bases, J shed 8 bases, and the junction held 6 bases outside the gene matches. The CDR3 totals 14 residues. This sequence originates from a human donor in a cohort sampled during active COVID-19. The chain joins TRBV5-8 to TRBJ2-1, with 10 bases lining up with TRBD2. The material sequenced was peripheral blood. The CDR3 protein is CASSIRTSGDEQFF. CDR3 bases: TGTGCCAGCAGCATCCGGACTAGCGGCGATGAGCAGTTCTTC.